The 12 T cell receptor beta chains given below trace back to one sample, sequenced in a study of cytomegalovirus exposure and HLA in healthy donors (dated by TCRdb to 2016 to 2017). Library construction relied on the immunoSEQ multiplex PCR assay. For the multiplex PCR, a mixture combining 60 forward primers for TCR Vbeta segments and 13 reverse primers for TCR Jbeta segments was used. The immuneACCESS repertoire file appears here via TCRdb, limited to in-frame rearrangements. These files lack a portion of the clones; in checked studies, under half of the deficit traces to unresolved V genes, and the cause of the others is not known. The sample records approximately 150,000 clones, almost 80% of which are singletons. In total, the top ten clones hold around 1.3% of the sample. Sample: PBMCs. The receptor source for this set is a woman aged 45-65 years in good health and CMV-seronegative.

The CDR3 region is CASSLYGPGVGAEAFF. The CDR3 DNA reads TGTGCCAGCAGTTTATATGGTCCAGGGGTCGGGGCTGAAGCTTTCTTT. The chain joins TRBV28 to TRBJ1-1; D might be TRBD1 (6 bases). V shed 1 base and J shed 6 bases, with 18 bases lying between them. Germline V gene lookup returns CDR1 MDHEN and CDR2 SYDVKM. The CDR3 sequence is 16 residues long.

The rearrangement uses TRBV28 and TRBJ2-1; 11 positions agree with TRBD2. J lost 7 bases, V lost 5 bases, and 10 bases had no gene match. From germline, CDR1 is MDHEN and CDR2 SYDVKM. This CDR3 region has 16 residues. This CDR3 reads CASSPYSGRAVNEQFF. The CDR3 DNA sequence: TGTGCCAGCAGTCCATATAGCGGGAGGGCCGTAAATGAGCAGTTCTTC.

The chain recombines TRBV28 with TRBJ1-2; no clear D gene. Germline V gene data show CDR1 as MDHEN and CDR2 as SYDVKM. The CDR3 is 12 residues long. V dropped 6 bases and J dropped 2 bases, with 7 bases sitting between them. The CDR3 region is CASSPFNYGYTF. The CDR3 DNA reads as TGTGCCAGCAGCCCCTTCAACTATGGCTACACCTTC.

The J gene is TRBJ2-3, the V gene TRBV6-5; perhaps TRBD2 as D (7 bases). Trimming stripped 6 bases from V and 6 bases from J, with 16 bases between. The CDR3 runs 14 residues. Germline V CDR1 and CDR2: MNHEY, SVGAGI. The CDR3: CASRRGGAGDTQYF. The CDR3 bases are TGTGCCAGCAGAAGAGGGGGGGCCGGGGATACGCAGTATTTT.

The genes are TRBV10-3 and TRBJ1-2, with 11 bases identical to TRBD1. With 3 bases clipped from V and 5 bases from J, the junction kept 8 bases outside the gene matches. The CDR3 contains 16 residues. Germline CDR1 ENHRY, CDR2 SYGVKD. CDR3 in DNA: TGTGCCATCAGTGATTCGAGGACAGGGGGCGCATATGGCTACACCTTC. This sequence encodes CAISDSRTGGAYGYTF.

The genes are TRBV14 and TRBJ1-2; weak D call: TRBD1 (6 bases). CDR3 length: 16 residues. The V gene's germline CDR1 is SGHDN and CDR2 FVKESK. The ends were cut back, 4 bases at V and 4 bases at J, with 19 bases in the middle. The CDR3 here is CASSPGVGQGTYGYTF. The DNA of the CDR3 is TGTGCCAGCAGCCCTGGGGTTGGGCAGGGGACCTATGGCTACACCTTC.

The chain combines TRBV9 with TRBJ2-2; no definite D call. The CDR3 is made up of 15 amino acids. Germline V lookup: CDR1 SGDLS, CDR2 YYNGEE. Trimming took 2 bases from V and 4 from J, leaving 12 bases between them. The CDR3 protein is CASSVGATTTGELFF. The CDR3, as DNA: TGTGCCAGCAGCGTTGGCGCGACAACCACCGGGGAGCTGTTTTTT.

The chain uses TRBV9 and TRBJ2-1, with 7 bases lining up with TRBD2. The V gene's germline CDR1 is SGDLS and CDR2 YYNGEE. After removal of 0 bases from V and 6 bases from J, the junction contained 6 bases not matched to a gene. This CDR3 is built from 15 residues. As DNA, the CDR3 is TGTGCCAGCAGCGTAGTGGGGACTATTACCAATGAGCAGTTCTTC. This gives the protein CASSVVGTITNEQFF.

V is TRBV6-1 and J is TRBJ1-3, with D unclear. The CDR3 sequence is 15 residues long. The germline gives CDR1 MNHNS, CDR2 SASEGT. The ends were cut back, 1 base at V and 0 bases at J, with 7 bases in the middle. The CDR3: CASSEGRSSGNTIYF. The CDR3 DNA reads TGTGCCAGCAGTGAAGGACGGAGCTCTGGAAACACCATATATTTT.

The chain joins TRBV18 to TRBJ2-7, with 8 bases matching TRBD1. Germline lookup yields CDR1 KGHSH and CDR2 LQKENI. The length of the CDR3 is 15 residues. With 4 bases clipped from V and 2 bases from J, the junction kept 7 bases outside the gene matches. The CDR3 nucleotides are TGTGCCAGCTCACGGGAGACAGGGGCCCCCTACGAGCAGTACTTC. The encoded protein is CASSRETGAPYEQYF.

The chain uses TRBV7-6 and TRBJ2-3; TRBD2 aligns across 8 bases. CDR3 length equals 15 residues. With V trimmed by 3 bases and J by 4 bases, 6 bases remained unmatched. The germline CDR1 and CDR2 sequences are SGHVS and FNYEAQ. CDR3 nucleotides: TGTGCCAGCAGCTTCGGGGGGGCTCTGGCAGATACGCAGTATTTT. Translation gives CASSFGGALADTQYF.

V usage is TRBV6-1 and J usage is TRBJ2-5; D may be TRBD2 (6 bases). Germline CDR1 MNHNS, CDR2 SASEGT. V was cut by 2 bases and J by 10 bases, with 26 bases left in between. The CDR3 runs 17 residues. CDR3 protein: CASSEPGQVVPRGSQYF. The CDR3 DNA reads TGTGCCAGCAGTGAACCGGGGCAGGTGGTCCCACGGGGGAGCCAGTACTTC.